Included here is one T cell receptor beta chain sequence, with context. Its antigen is not known. The CDR3 carries no conserved terminal phenylalanine or tryptophan, so it likely arises from a read error. These data originate in a study of post-analysis software for immune sequencing data. Study conclusions and caveats: The study found significantly lower normalized Chao1 diversity in multiple sclerosis patients than in controls. Relative to controls, patients had five TRBV segments at higher frequency, with TRBV5-6, TRBV5-1 and TRBV20-1 among these. Strong same-batch co-clustering of samples appeared with F measure clustering.

TCR beta cDNA libraries had unique molecular identifiers. cDNA molecules numbering approximately 500,000 came from about 1 to 10 million T cells. From the PCR reads, TCRdb called clonotypes with MiXCR, one entry per CDR3 protein. Seen here are 750,000 to 950,000 distinct CDR3 sequences, about 45% observed once, and the top ten hold roughly 4.9%. Germline V gene lookup returns CDR1 SGHRS and CDR2 YFSETQ. V gave up 4 bases and J gave up 2 bases, with 12 bases separating them. The CDR3 runs 14 residues. Sequences were obtained from blood. The gene calls are TRBV5-1 and TRBJ1-1, with a tentative D call TRBD1 (5 bases). This receptor was taken from a girl aged 5-17 years with multiple sclerosis. DNA of the CDR3: TGCGCCAGCAGCGACCAGGGTGGTAACACTGAAGCTTTCTGT. This gives the protein CASSDQGGNTEAFC.